This T cell receptor beta chain was identified in a study of response to subunit inactivated influenza vaccine. Each CDR3 protein gets one entry after TCRdb re-called the RT-PCR reads with MiXCR. The repertoire consists of roughly 550,000 distinct CDR3 sequences, with less than 25% occurring once and the leading ten covering 2.5% to 3%. V was cut by 6 bases and J by 2 bases, with 18 bases left in between. The CDR3 extends over 15 amino acids. In germline, CDR1 is DFQATT, CDR2 SNEGSKA (reference sequence). The sample holds a few counts of this clonotype. The same sample was also studied in work on T cells expressing NK-cell markers. Per that study: With UMIs, 5'RACE template switching was used to make TCR beta cDNA. Among the experiments, several used an anti-gamma-delta TCR antibody to restrict sorting to alpha-beta TCR T cells. These clonotypes additionally ranked first within the CD3+CD56-NKG2C+ fraction of four donors. HCMV specificity was not established for the expanded NKG2C+ T cell clones.

The rearrangement uses TRBV20-1 and TRBJ2-3; perhaps TRBD2 as D (6 bases). The sequencing here drew on CD4+ T cells sorted from PBMCs, taken about 11 days after vaccination. This receptor was obtained from a man between 45 and 60 years old who received an inactivated influenza vaccine. CDR3 sequence reads: CSARDGKRITDTQYF. The DNA of the CDR3 is TGCAGTGCGCGGGACGGTAAGCGGATCACAGATACGCAGTATTTT.